A selection of T cell receptor beta chains follows, all from one sample in a study of patients and donors after allogeneic stem cell transplantation. A single record per CDR3 protein comes from TCRdb applying MiXCR to the RT-PCR reads. This table has some 230,000 distinct CDR3 sequences, roughly 13% appearing once. Sample: blood, either unsorted or a sorted T cell fraction (not recorded which). The source of these receptors is a human donor who was either an allogeneic HSCT recipient or a stem cell or donor lymphocyte infusion donor (not recorded which). It is not recorded whose cells these are; they may come from a transplant donor. Each CDR3 is given with its conserved first and last residue. The D gene is left open where the match is weak. Clone size, where shown, is once, few, many, or a class for clones that have expanded.

V gene	J gene	CDR3 length	clone size	D gene	CDR3 DNA	CDR3 protein
TRBV7-2	TRBJ1-1	14	many	NA	TGTGCCAGCAGCTTACAGCGGATGAACACTGAAGCTTTCTTT	CASSLQRMNTEAFF
TRBV2	TRBJ1-4	17	once	NA	TGTGCCAGCAGTGAAGCGCTTCAAGGGTACAGGGATGAAAAACTGTTTTTT	CASSEALQGYRDEKLFF
TRBV7-9	TRBJ2-3	15	few	TRBD1	TGTGCCAGCAGCATAGACAGGGGGCAAGTAGATACGCAGTATTTT	CASSIDRGQVDTQYF
TRBV15	TRBJ2-3	14	few	NA	TGTGCCACCAGCAAAGGAGGTTACGGAGATACGCAGTATTTT	CATSKGGYGDTQYF
TRBV20-1	TRBJ2-7	13	NA	TRBD2	TGCAGTGCAGTACGGGAGGGGGCCTACGAGCAGTACTTC	CSAVREGAYEQYF
TRBV18	TRBJ2-7	15	NA	TRBD2	TGTGCCAGCTCACCGCTTACTAGCGGCAACTACGAGCAGTACTTC	CASSPLTSGNYEQYF
TRBV19	TRBJ2-5	14	NA	TRBD2	TGTGCCAGTAGTAGGACTAGCGGTAAAGAGACCCAGTACTTC	CASSRTSGKETQYF
TRBV7-9	TRBJ2-7	15	many	NA	TGTGCCAGCAGCTTAAACGGCTATAAATCTTACGAGCAGTACTTC	CASSLNGYKSYEQYF
TRBV5-1	TRBJ2-1	14	few	TRBD2	TGCGCCAGCAGCTGGAGCGGGAGGACGGGTGAGCAGTTCTTC	CASSWSGRTGEQFF
TRBV27	TRBJ2-7	13	NA	TRBD2	TGTGCCAGCAGTCCCCTAAAGGCTAGCGGCACGTCCTTC	CASSPLKASGTSF
TRBV20-1	TRBJ1-1	15	NA	TRBD1	TGCAGTGCTTCGCCGGCCAGGGGGCAACACACTGAAGCTTTCTTT	CSASPARGQHTEAFF
TRBV7-9	TRBJ2-1	17	many	TRBD2	TGTGCCAGCAGCTTGGGCGCCGGGACTAGCGGGAGGGATGAGCAGTTCTTC	CASSLGAGTSGRDEQFF